The 24 T cell receptor beta chains listed next were all sequenced from one sample in a study of blood T cell repertoires in COVID-19. TCRdb's copy holds only in-frame clones and misses some; the assay was immunoSEQ multiplex PCR. The table lists approximately 81,000 clones, approximately 91% of them singletons. Source material: peripheral blood. The receptors stem from a man between 65 and 85 years old with active or convalescent COVID-19.

The genes are TRBV5-8 and TRBJ1-1; weak D call: TRBD1 (6 bases). The CDR3 covers 18 residues. The germline V and J ends were trimmed by 0 bases and 1 base, with 19 bases remaining between them. Germline loops: CDR1 SGHTS, CDR2 YDEGEE. The CDR3 here is CASSLGYRTAPKNTEAFF. DNA of the CDR3: TGTGCCAGCAGCTTGGGTTATCGGACAGCCCCTAAGAACACTGAAGCTTTCTTT.

This sequence joins TRBV4-2 and TRBJ1-1, with unresolved D. Trimming took 1 base from V and 1 from J, leaving 4 bases between them. This CDR3 has 13 amino acids. CDR1 is LGHNA, CDR2 YNFKEQ, per germline. CDR3 in DNA: TGTGCCAGCAGCCAAGGGGCGAACACTGAAGCTTTCTTT. Its protein product is CASSQGANTEAFF.

The V gene is TRBV4-3, the J gene TRBJ2-7, with a tentative D call TRBD2 (7 bases). CDR3 size: 18 residues. The V gene lost 0 bases and the J gene lost 1 base, with 19 bases spanning the gap. Germline CDR1 reads LGHNA; CDR2 reads YSLEER. The CDR3: CASSQDIGTGGSSYEQYF. The DNA of the CDR3 is TGCGCCAGCAGCCAAGATATCGGGACGGGGGGCTCTTCCTACGAGCAGTACTTC.

The V gene is TRBV9, the J gene TRBJ1-4; possibly TRBD1 for D (5 bases). The CDR3 totals 16 residues. Germline V gene sequence: CDR1 SGDLS, CDR2 YYNGEE. V lost 0 bases and J lost 7, with 16 bases in between. CDR3 DNA sequence: TGTGCCAGCAGCGTAGCTACAGGCCAAGGCGGTGAAAAACTGTTTTTT. Protein: CASSVATGQGGEKLFF.

This chain uses TRBV6-2 or TRBV6-3 with TRBJ1-6, with no clear D. CDR1 is MNHEY, CDR2 SVGEGT, per germline. The length of the CDR3 is 17 residues. Trimming stripped 5 bases from V and 3 bases from J, with 17 bases between. The CDR3 DNA follows: TGTGCCAGCAGTAACCCGACCCGGGTCTTCTATAATTCACCCCTCCACTTT. It translates to CASSNPTRVFYNSPLHF.

This chain connects TRBV5-4 to TRBJ2-2; 7 bases align to TRBD1. CDR3 length: 15 amino acids. CDR1 is SGHNT and CDR2 is YYREEE in the germline V gene (reference sequence). V was clipped by 4 bases and J by 7 bases; unmatched bases: 10. The CDR3 loop reads CASSGGQINYGELFF. The DNA of the CDR3 is TGTGCCAGCAGCGGGGGACAGATAAACTACGGGGAGCTGTTTTTT.

The V call is TRBV24-1, the J call TRBJ2-5; 10 bases match TRBD2. V dropped 2 bases and J dropped 4; count of bases not matched to a gene: 6. The CDR3 is 16 amino acids. Germline V lookup: CDR1 KGHDR, CDR2 SFDVKD. The CDR3 DNA reads TGTGCCACCAGTGATTATAAGCGGGGGGGCGGAGAGACCCAGTACTTC. This gives the protein CATSDYKRGGGETQYF.

The rearrangement joins TRBV2 to TRBJ1-4; D might be TRBD1 (6 bases). Germline-derived CDR1 and CDR2 are SNHLY and FYNNEI. V lost 5 bases, J lost 7 bases, and 29 bases lay in between. The CDR3 length is 19 residues. The CDR3 DNA follows: TGTGCCAGCAGTTCAACCGGGACAACTAGTACCACTTTAGGTGAAAAACTGTTTTTT. Encoded protein: CASSSTGTTSTTLGEKLFF. Variable domain in full (rest from reference TRBV2 and TRBJ1-4): EPEVTQTPSHQVTQMGQEVILRCVPISNHLYFYWYRQILGQKVEFLVSFYNNEISEKSEIFDDQFSVERPDGSNFTLKIRSTKLEDSAMYFCASSSTGTTSTTLGEKLFFGSGTQLSVL.

The chain links TRBV7-6 to TRBJ2-5; D remains unclear. Germline V gene sequence: CDR1 SGHVS, CDR2 FNYEAQ. Trimming shortened V by 8 bases and J by 5 bases, and 18 bases separated the two germline ends. The CDR3 is 14 amino acids. The CDR3 region has the DNA TGTGCCAGCGGCCGCGCGGTGGCACTGGAGACCCAGTACTTC. Translation: CASGRAVALETQYF.

The CDR3 DNA follows: TGTGCCAGCAGCTTACAGGGGACAGGGAATTCACCCCTCCACTTT. Protein product: CASSLQGTGNSPLHF. This sequence joins TRBV5-8 and TRBJ1-6, with 9 positions matching TRBD1. The CDR3 totals 15 residues. Germline trimming cut 2 bases from V and 7 bases from J; bases unmatched to any gene: 4. The germline CDR1 and CDR2 sequences are SGHTS and YDEGEE. Together with reference TRBV5-8 and TRBJ1-6, the CDR3 gives the full variable domain: EAGVTQSPTHLIKTRGQQATLRCSPISGHTSVYWYQQALGLGLQFLLWYDEGEERNRGNFPPRFSGRQFPNYSSELNVNALELEDSALYLCASSLQGTGNSPLHFGNGTRLTVT.

The gene calls are TRBV7-2 and TRBJ1-1; D possibly corresponds to TRBD1 (5 bases). In germline, CDR1 is SGHTA, CDR2 FQGNSA. The CDR3 is made up of 15 amino acids. V lost 2 bases, J lost 5 bases, and 15 bases lay in between. CDR3 DNA: TGTGCCAGCAGCTTATCTGGTTTGGGGGGGACTGAAGCTTTCTTT. This sequence encodes CASSLSGLGGTEAFF.

In its sample, this clone was seen once. The chain links TRBV9 to TRBJ1-6, with D perhaps matching TRBD1 (5 bases). The V end was cut by 2 bases, the J end by 6 bases, with 12 bases between. CDR1 is SGDLS and CDR2 is YYNGEE in the germline V gene. This CDR3 is built from 15 residues. The CDR3 is CASSVATGGNSPLHF. CDR3 sequence (DNA): TGTGCCAGCAGCGTGGCGACCGGGGGTAATTCACCCCTCCACTTT.

The chain links TRBV24-1 to TRBJ1-2; D not resolved. Germline CDR1 KGHDR, CDR2 SFDVKD. The ends were cut back, 3 bases at V and 4 bases at J, with 11 bases in the middle. CDR3 length: 14 amino acids. CDR3 DNA sequence: TGTGCCACCAGTGATCCGGCAGGCCGCTATGGCTACACCTTC. This codes for CATSDPAGRYGYTF.

The chain couples TRBV7-2 to TRBJ2-1; TRBD1 is a possible D gene (5 bases). Germline V gene data show CDR1 as SGHTA and CDR2 as FQGNSA. Trimming removed 2 bases at V and 9 bases at J, with 17 bases between. The CDR3 extends over 15 amino acids. CDR3: CASSLSQGTIGEQFF. The CDR3 region has the DNA TGTGCCAGCAGCTTAAGCCAGGGTACAATAGGTGAGCAGTTCTTC.

The V and J genes are TRBV5-4 and TRBJ1-3; D call uncertain. Trimming removed 0 bases at V and 4 bases at J, with 8 bases between. The length of the CDR3 is 14 residues. Germline CDR1 SGHNT, CDR2 YYREEE (reference sequence). CDR3 DNA: TGTGCCAGCAGCTTGGGACAATCAGGAAACACCATATATTTT. Its translation is CASSLGQSGNTIYF.

The gene calls are TRBV7-2 and TRBJ2-5; D possibly corresponds to TRBD1 (5 bases). The CDR3 consists of 13 residues. V was clipped by 3 bases and J by 3 bases, with 8 bases between them. CDR1 is SGHTA, CDR2 FQGNSA, per germline. Written as DNA, the CDR3 is TGTGCCAGCAGCTTTCAGGGAAAAGAGACCCAGTACTTC. The encoded protein is CASSFQGKETQYF. Supplemented by reference TRBV7-2 and TRBJ2-5, the full variable domain reads GAGVSQSPSNKVTEKGKDVELRCDPISGHTALYWYRQSLGQGLEFLIYFQGNSAPDKSGLPSDRFSAERTGGSVSTLTIQRTQQEDSAVYLCASSFQGKETQYFGPGTRLLVL.

The rearrangement joins TRBV4-2 to TRBJ1-6; TRBD1 might be the D (5 bases). Germline V gives CDR1 LGHNA, CDR2 YNFKEQ. The CDR3 runs to 17 residues. V shed 0 bases and J shed 3 bases, with 12 bases lying between them. The CDR3 reads CASSQDVGGSYNSPLHF. The DNA for the CDR3 is TGTGCCAGCAGCCAAGACGTGGGGGGTAGCTATAATTCACCCCTCCACTTT.

The V and J genes are TRBV11-2 and TRBJ2-1, with a weak D call TRBD1 (6 bases). Germline V gene sequence: CDR1 SGHAT, CDR2 FQNNGV. The CDR3 loop spans 15 amino acids. Trimming took off 4 bases at V and 4 bases at J, with 14 bases between the two ends. This CDR3 reads CASSSRTTGYNEQFF. The CDR3 nucleotides read TGTGCCAGCAGCTCCCGGACGACAGGATACAATGAGCAGTTCTTC.

This rearrangement joins TRBV5-5 to TRBJ1-5, with D unresolved. V lost 0 bases to trimming and J lost 3 bases, with 4 bases between them. Per germline, CDR1 SGHKS and CDR2 YYEKEE (reference sequence). This CDR3 region has 13 residues. The CDR3 DNA reads TGTGCCAGCAGCTTGGGGCCCAATCAGCCCCAGCATTTT. Encoded protein: CASSLGPNQPQHF.

The chain uses TRBV5-1 and TRBJ2-7, with TRBD2 as a possible D gene (6 bases). Germline CDR1 SGHRS, CDR2 YFSETQ. Deletions cut 2 bases from V and 1 base from J, with 10 bases between. The CDR3 runs 14 residues. The DNA for the CDR3 is TGCGCCAGCAGCTTCTCCGGGACTTCCTACGAGCAGTACTTC. It encodes CASSFSGTSYEQYF.

The V and J genes are TRBV2 and TRBJ2-7; maybe TRBD2 (5 bases). Germline loops: CDR1 SNHLY, CDR2 FYNNEI. The CDR3 is 12 residues long. Trimming stripped 8 bases from V and 2 bases from J, with 10 bases between. In DNA, the CDR3 is TGTGCCAGCCAGGAGGCGGCCTACGAGCAGTACTTC. Its translation is CASQEAAYEQYF.

The chain combines TRBV7-9 with TRBJ1-4; D gene unclear. The germline V and J ends were trimmed by 5 bases and 0 bases, with 10 bases remaining between them. The CDR3 runs 15 residues. In germline, CDR1 is SEHNR, CDR2 FQNEAQ (reference sequence). The CDR3 DNA sequence: TGTGCCAGCAGCCTCAGAGGCGCAACTAATGAAAAACTGTTTTTT. It encodes CASSLRGATNEKLFF.

The chain uses TRBV6-6 and TRBJ2-7; no reliable D call. Trimming shortened V by 3 bases and J by 6 bases, and 6 bases separated the two germline ends. The CDR3 is 11 residues long. Germline CDR1 reads MNHNY; CDR2 reads SVGAGI (reference sequence). DNA of the CDR3: TGTGCCAGCAGTTATTCAGGCGAGCAGTACTTC. Translated: CASSYSGEQYF.

The chain uses TRBV9 and TRBJ1-3, with unresolved D. Trimming shortened V by 1 base and J by 7 bases, and 9 bases separated the two germline ends. Germline CDR1 reads SGDLS; CDR2 reads YYNGEE. This CDR3 has 13 amino acids. Written as DNA, the CDR3 is TGTGCCAGCAGCGTAAACTCGAAGAACACCATATATTTT. Translation: CASSVNSKNTIYF.